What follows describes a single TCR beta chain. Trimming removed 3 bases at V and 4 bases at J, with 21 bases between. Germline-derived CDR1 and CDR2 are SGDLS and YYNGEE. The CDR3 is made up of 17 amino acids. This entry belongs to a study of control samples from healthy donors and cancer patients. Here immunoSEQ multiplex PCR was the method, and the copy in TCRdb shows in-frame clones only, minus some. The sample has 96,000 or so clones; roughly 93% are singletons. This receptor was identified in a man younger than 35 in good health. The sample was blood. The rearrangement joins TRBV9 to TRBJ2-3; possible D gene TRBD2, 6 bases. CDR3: CASSDPGSGGTADTQYF. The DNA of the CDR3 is TGTGCCAGCAGCGACCCGGGTAGTGGGGGGACGGCAGATACGCAGTATTTT.